Presented here are 14 T cell receptor beta chains from one specimen sequenced in a study of shared clonotypes between healthy human individuals. Clones were sequenced by immunoSEQ multiplex PCR, and TCRdb holds only the in-frame ones, with some missing. The table records 2 million to 2.5 million clones, roughly 90% of them present only once. Sequenced sample: naive CD4+ T cells from PBMCs. The subset here: CD45RA+ positively selected. The receptors derive from a young man in good health. Some clones in this sample may be carry-over from other donors' samples.

CDR3 nucleotides: TGCGCCAGCAGCTGGACTAGCGGGAGTATCTACGAGCAGTACTTC. Its translation is CASSWTSGSIYEQYF. The J gene is TRBJ2-7, the V gene TRBV5-1; 13 positions agree with TRBD2. The CDR3 is 15 amino acids. CDR1 is SGHRS and CDR2 is YFSETQ in the germline V gene. Trimming removed 3 bases from V and 3 bases from J; junction bases left unmatched: 3.

This clone came up once. The rearrangement joins TRBV5-1 to TRBJ2-7, with 9 nucleotides matching TRBD1. This CDR3 region has 13 residues. Germline V gives CDR1 SGHRS, CDR2 YFSETQ. The V and J ends lost 6 bases and 6 bases, in that order; junction bases with no gene match: 7. CDR3 protein: CASTLGTGIEQYF. In DNA, the CDR3 is TGCGCCAGCACCCTCGGGACAGGGATCGAGCAGTACTTC. The complete variable domain, with remaining parts taken from reference TRBV5-1 and TRBJ2-7, reads KAGVTQTPRYLIKTRGQQVTLSCSPISGHRSVSWYQQTPGQGLQFLFEYFSETQRNKGNFPGRFSGRQFSNSRSEMNVSTLELGDSALYLCASTLGTGIEQYFGPGTRLTVT.

The V gene is TRBV6-5, the J gene TRBJ2-7; 7 nucleotides agree with TRBD2. CDR3 length equals 15 residues. CDR1 and CDR2 from the germline V gene are MNHEY and SVGAGI. V lost 9 bases and J lost 4; bases outside the gene matches: 15. The chain's CDR3 is CASNMARGTTYEQYF. CDR3 in DNA: TGTGCCAGTAATATGGCTCGGGGGACTACGTACGAGCAGTACTTC.

V is TRBV4-1 and J is TRBJ2-5; 7 nucleotides line up with TRBD2. Germline CDR1 and CDR2: MGHRA and YSYEKL. With V trimmed by 3 bases and J by 5 bases, 6 bases remained unmatched. The CDR3 has 14 residues. The DNA of the CDR3 is TGCGCCAGCAGCCAGACTAGCATGGTTGAGACCCAGTACTTC. Translated: CASSQTSMVETQYF.

Turning to this clone: Germline and junction disagree at one end, which may indicate a read error. The chain joins TRBV5-8 to TRBJ1-5, with a weak D call TRBD1 (5 bases). Germline V lookup: CDR1 SGHTS, CDR2 YDEGEE. This CDR3 is 15 amino acids long. CDR3 sequence (DNA): TGTGCCAGCACCTTGGGGGGGGTGATGATTTGGCCCCAGCATTTT. Its protein product is CASTLGGVMIWPQHF.

V and J are TRBV5-1 and TRBJ2-7; TRBD2 might be the D (5 bases). The germline V gene has CDR1 SGHRS and CDR2 YFSETQ. This CDR3 has 12 amino acids. Trimming shortened V by 5 bases and J by 3 bases, and 9 bases separated the two germline ends. Here the CDR3 reads CASRGRDYEQYF. In nucleotides, the CDR3 is TGCGCCAGCAGGGGCCGGGACTACGAGCAGTACTTC.

The V and J genes are TRBV28 and TRBJ2-3; TRBD1 might be the D (5 bases). This CDR3 region has 14 residues. V was pared by 6 bases and J by 4 bases, with 14 bases between. Germline V gives CDR1 MDHEN, CDR2 SYDVKM. This CDR3 reads CASSLYRTSDTQYF. CDR3 bases: TGTGCCAGCAGCCTCTACAGGACGTCAGATACGCAGTATTTT.

The chain combines TRBV7-8 with TRBJ2-3, with D maybe TRBD1 (7 bases). With 5 bases removed from V and 1 base from J, the gap between germline ends came to 19 bases. Germline CDR1 is SGHVS and CDR2 is FQNEAQ. The CDR3 extends over 17 amino acids. CDR3 sequence: CASSPQAGGPRTDTQYF. CDR3 sequence (DNA): TGTGCCAGCAGCCCGCAGGCAGGGGGGCCCCGCACAGATACGCAGTATTTT.

This rearrangement joins TRBV10-3 to TRBJ2-5, with 11 positions matching TRBD2. The CDR3 totals 15 residues. Germline CDR1 ENHRY, CDR2 SYGVKD. V shed 10 bases and J 4 bases; nucleotides not matched to a gene: 11. CDR3 in amino acids: CATKLAGDSSETQYF. The DNA of the CDR3 is TGTGCCACTAAACTAGCGGGAGACTCATCAGAGACCCAGTACTTC.

CDR3 protein: CASSFFGVNEQFF. CDR3 DNA sequence: TGTGCCAGCAGTTTTTTCGGGGTCAATGAGCAGTTCTTC. This chain joins TRBV28 and TRBJ2-1, with D perhaps matching TRBD2 (5 bases). In germline, CDR1 is MDHEN, CDR2 SYDVKM. The V and J ends lost 3 bases and 6 bases respectively, with 9 bases between them. The CDR3 loop spans 13 amino acids.

V and J are TRBV2 and TRBJ1-1; no clear D. Trimming took 2 bases from V and 1 from J, leaving 8 bases between them. The CDR3 runs to 14 residues. In germline, CDR1 is SNHLY, CDR2 FYNNEI. Here the CDR3 reads CASSEIAGNTEAFF. The CDR3 DNA reads as TGTGCCAGCAGTGAAATCGCAGGGAACACTGAAGCTTTCTTT.

Concerning this clone: One junction end does not reproduce the germline sequence, and a read error may be involved. The chain employs TRBV7-9 and TRBJ2-3, with TRBD2 matching over 9 bases. CDR3 size: 14 residues. The germline CDR1 and CDR2 sequences are SEHNR and FQNEAQ (reference sequence). In DNA, the CDR3 is TGTGCCAGCAGCGTAGCGGGAGTTGGGGATACGCAGTATTTT. Amino acid sequence: CASSVAGVGDTQYF.

In regard to this clone: This sample includes further DNA sequences coding for the same CDR3. The chain employs TRBV9 and TRBJ1-5; TRBD1 aligns across 7 bases. Germline trimming cut 0 bases from V and 3 bases from J; bases unmatched to any gene: 3. The CDR3 spans 15 residues. Germline V gives CDR1 SGDLS, CDR2 YYNGEE. CDR3 sequence reads: CASSVAGTVNQPQHF. The CDR3 coding sequence is TGTGCCAGCAGCGTAGCAGGGACAGTCAATCAGCCCCAGCATTTT.

The count of this clone is one. The chain uses TRBV6-1 and TRBJ2-5; possible D gene TRBD2, 6 bases. Trimming cost V 6 bases and J 5 bases, with 19 bases left between them. The CDR3 sequence is 15 residues long. CDR1 and CDR2 (germline): MNHNS, SASEGT. This CDR3 is CASSPILAWEETQYF. For the CDR3, the DNA is TGTGCCAGCAGCCCGATACTAGCATGGGAGGAGACCCAGTACTTC.